What follows are 27 T cell receptor beta chains derived from one specimen sequenced in a study of CD4 T cells in relation to SARS-CoV-2 and coronaviruses. Repertoires were generated with immunoSEQ multiplex PCR, while TCRdb's copy carries only in-frame clones and drops some. The table lists about 56,000 clones, under 95% of them singletons, with under 0.4% in the top ten. Sample: naive CD4+ T cells from PBMCs. As for subset: naive CD4+ T cells isolated by negative enrichment. These receptors originate from an adult with COVID-19.

The gene calls are TRBV28 and TRBJ2-6; TRBD2 is a possible D gene (6 bases). The CDR3 contains 16 residues. Per germline, CDR1 MDHEN and CDR2 SYDVKM. V was clipped by 6 bases and J by 4 bases, with 16 bases between them. CDR3 sequence (DNA): TGTGCCAGCAGCTCCGGGGGTCACGCCGGGGCCAACGTCCTGACTTTC. Protein: CASSSGGHAGANVLTF.

CDR3 amino acids: CASSQDTQGRETQYF. The CDR3 nucleotides read TGTGCCAGCAGCCAAGATACCCAGGGGCGAGAGACCCAGTACTTC. The chain uses TRBV3-1 (or the pseudogene TRBV3-2) and TRBJ2-5, with D possibly matching TRBD1 (6 bases). The germline V gene encodes CDR1 LGHDT and CDR2 YNNKEL (reference sequence). Trimming removed 0 bases at V and 4 bases at J, with 12 bases between. The CDR3 extends over 15 amino acids.

This clone was seen only once. The chain recombines TRBV6-2 or TRBV6-3 with TRBJ1-5, with D maybe TRBD1 (5 bases). The CDR3 totals 14 residues. V lost 1 base and J lost 3, with 7 bases in between. Germline assignment: CDR1 MNHEY and CDR2 SVGEGT. CDR3 region: CASSYYGTNQPQHF. Written as DNA, the CDR3 is TGTGCCAGCAGTTACTATGGGACCAATCAGCCCCAGCATTTT.

The table lists this clone with a count of one. The chain links TRBV18 to TRBJ1-1; 9 bases agree with TRBD1. Per the germline V gene, CDR1 is KGHSH and CDR2 is LQKENI. V was clipped by 2 bases and J by 7 bases; unmatched bases: 2. The CDR3 is 13 amino acids. CDR3 DNA: TGTGCCAGCTCACCAAGGACAGGGGTTGAAGCTTTCTTT. Its protein is CASSPRTGVEAFF.

The chain joins TRBV11-2 to TRBJ2-2; tentatively, D is TRBD1 (5 bases). Germline loops: CDR1 SGHAT, CDR2 FQNNGV. The CDR3 runs to 14 residues. Trimming took off 6 bases at V and 6 bases at J, with 14 bases between the two ends. CDR3 region: CASRHIRVPGELFF. The DNA for the CDR3 is TGTGCCAGCAGACATATCAGGGTCCCCGGGGAGCTGTTTTTT.

This rearrangement joins TRBV9 to TRBJ2-3; D gene unclear. Germline assignment: CDR1 SGDLS and CDR2 YYNGEE. Trimming removed 4 bases at V and 5 bases at J, with 14 bases between. This CDR3 comprises 14 residues. The CDR3 DNA reads as TGTGCCAGCAGCCCCAGCACGATGGGAGATACGCAGTATTTT. Protein sequence: CASSPSTMGDTQYF.

The chain links TRBV7-9 to TRBJ2-7; 8 nucleotides align to TRBD1. Losses at the gene ends were 4 bases for V and 2 bases for J; bases not matched to a gene: 4. CDR1 is SEHNR, CDR2 FQNEAQ, per germline (reference sequence). The CDR3 extends over 14 amino acids. CDR3 residues: CASSSRQGTYEQYF. CDR3 sequence (DNA): TGTGCCAGCAGCTCTCGACAGGGGACCTACGAGCAGTACTTC.

This clone appeared a single time. The DNA of the CDR3 is TGTGCCAGCAGCTTCCCGGGACAGTCTAACTATGGCTACACCTTC. The encoded protein is CASSFPGQSNYGYTF. J is TRBJ1-2 and V is TRBV5-4, with 7 positions matching TRBD1. Germline V gives CDR1 SGHNT, CDR2 YYREEE (reference sequence). J was trimmed by 0 bases and V by 2 bases; bases with no gene match: 4. This CDR3 comprises 15 residues.

The genes are TRBV5-3 and TRBJ1-5; tentatively, D is TRBD1 (5 bases). TRBV5-3 is an open reading frame, and its role is uncertain. Between the trimmed V and J ends, which lost 0 bases and 4 bases, there was a span of 14 bases. The CDR3 length is 16 residues. Here the CDR3 reads CARSLGGGTGNQPQHF. CDR3 coding DNA: TGTGCCAGAAGCTTGGGGGGGGGAACGGGTAATCAGCCCCAGCATTTT.

The chain has TRBV7-9 and TRBJ2-1; 7 bases match TRBD2. The CDR3 is 16 residues long. V was pared by 0 bases and J by 4 bases, with 6 bases of the junction left unmatched. Germline CDR1 is SEHNR and CDR2 is FQNEAQ (reference sequence). CDR3 in amino acids: CASSLAFRRGYNEQFF. The CDR3 region has the DNA TGTGCCAGCAGCTTAGCGTTTAGGCGGGGGTACAATGAGCAGTTCTTC.

The J gene is TRBJ1-1, the V gene TRBV10-3, with D hard to call. Per germline, CDR1 ENHRY and CDR2 SYGVKD. V was clipped by 7 bases and J by 3 bases, with 12 bases between them. The CDR3 consists of 13 residues. CDR3 sequence (DNA): TGTGCCATCAAGGGCCCGGGGTACACTGAAGCTTTCTTT. This encodes CAIKGPGYTEAFF.

This chain uses TRBV28 with TRBJ2-5; D is unresolved. The germline V gene has CDR1 MDHEN and CDR2 SYDVKM. V was shortened by 6 bases and J by 5 bases, with 7 bases between the two germline ends. This CDR3 contains 11 residues. CDR3 sequence: CASRAQETQYF. The CDR3, as DNA: TGTGCCAGCAGGGCCCAGGAGACCCAGTACTTC.

In its sample, this clone was seen once. The chain combines TRBV24-1 with TRBJ2-3; D not certain. The germline gives CDR1 KGHDR, CDR2 SFDVKD. This CDR3 region has 15 residues. Trimming cost V 3 bases and J 0 bases, with 9 bases left between them. The CDR3 protein is CATSDPQGSTDTQYF. In nucleotides, the CDR3 is TGTGCCACCAGTGATCCGCAAGGGAGCACAGATACGCAGTATTTT.

This chain uses TRBV11-2 with TRBJ2-5; D is ambiguous. Germline V CDR1 and CDR2: SGHAT, FQNNGV. The CDR3 has 15 amino acids. The ends were cut back, 1 base at V and 5 bases at J, with 14 bases in the middle. The CDR3 here is CASSLGVGGGETQYF. The DNA of the CDR3 is TGTGCCAGCAGCTTAGGAGTTGGCGGTGGGGAGACCCAGTACTTC. Together with reference TRBV11-2 and TRBJ2-5, the CDR3 gives the full variable domain: EAGVAQSPRYKIIEKRQSVAFWCNPISGHATLYWYQQILGQGPKLLIQFQNNGVVDDSQLPKDRFSAERLKGVDSTLKIQPAKLEDSAVYLCASSLGVGGGETQYFGPGTRLLVL.

V gene TRBV3-1 (or the pseudogene TRBV3-2) combines with J gene TRBJ1-1; the D gene is possibly TRBD1 (6 bases). V was pared by 0 bases and J by 0 bases, with 11 bases between. The CDR3 sequence is 16 residues long. Germline loops: CDR1 LGHDT, CDR2 YNNKEL (reference sequence). Here the CDR3 DNA reads TGTGCCAGCAGCCAAGAAGGGGGGAGGATGAACACTGAAGCTTTCTTT. It is translated as CASSQEGGRMNTEAFF.

The V and J genes are TRBV7-3 and TRBJ2-1, with 10 bases identical to TRBD2. Unmatched junction bases numbered 14, after V lost 1 base and J lost 2 bases. Germline V gene lookup returns CDR1 SGHTA and CDR2 FQGTGA. CDR3 size: 20 residues. DNA for the CDR3: TGTGCCAGCAGCTTAAACCCCCTAGCGGGGGTCATCCCGGCCTACAATGAGCAGTTCTTC. It yields the protein CASSLNPLAGVIPAYNEQFF.

This chain links TRBV6-5 with TRBJ2-3; the match to TRBD1 covers 12 bases. The V gene end was trimmed by 6 bases and the J gene end by 7 bases; junction bases not matched to a gene: 8. Germline V gene sequence: CDR1 MNHEY, CDR2 SVGAGI. The CDR3 consists of 15 residues. CDR3 coding DNA: TGTGCCAGCAGCCCGGGACAGGGGGCGCGATATACGCAGTATTTT. Translated, it gives CASSPGQGARYTQYF.

This chain joins TRBV28 and TRBJ1-2, with D hard to call. The V gene lost 10 bases and the J gene lost 8 bases, with 20 bases spanning the gap. The V gene's germline CDR1 is MDHEN and CDR2 SYDVKM. The CDR3 length is 13 residues. The CDR3: CATWAPLTRGYTF. CDR3 nucleotides: TGTGCCACTTGGGCCCCCCTAACACGCGGCTACACCTTC.

The V call is TRBV9, the J call TRBJ2-2, with 7 nucleotides matching TRBD1. J was trimmed by 0 bases and V by 6 bases; bases with no gene match: 5. This CDR3 has 15 amino acids. Germline CDR1 reads SGDLS; CDR2 reads YYNGEE. The CDR3 nucleotides are TGTGCCAGCACTTACAGGGGAGCGAACACCGGGGAGCTGTTTTTT. Translating gives CASTYRGANTGELFF.

V is TRBV6-5 and J is TRBJ2-1; D may be TRBD1 (6 bases). The CDR3 length is 15 residues. CDR1 MNHEY and CDR2 SVGAGI come from the germline V gene. Trimming removed 7 bases at V and 2 bases at J, with 15 bases between. The chain's CDR3 is CASTLGAGAYNEQFF. As DNA, the CDR3 is TGTGCCAGCACCTTGGGGGCAGGAGCCTACAATGAGCAGTTCTTC.

The sample holds a few counts of this clone. The chain is built from TRBV29-1 and TRBJ2-5, with 7 positions matching TRBD2. The V gene's germline CDR1 is SQVTM and CDR2 ANQGSEA. The CDR3 is 14 residues long. The ends lost 2 bases at V and 5 bases at J; junction bases unmatched: 8. This CDR3 is CSVENRKRGETQYF. The CDR3 nucleotides read TGCAGCGTTGAAAACAGGAAGCGGGGTGAGACCCAGTACTTC.

The J gene is TRBJ2-2, the V gene TRBV3-1 (or the pseudogene TRBV3-2), with TRBD2 as a possible D gene (5 bases). This CDR3 is built from 18 residues. Germline V CDR1 and CDR2: LGHDT, YNNKEL (reference sequence). Trimming took 4 bases from V and 5 from J, leaving 23 bases between them. The CDR3 DNA follows: TGTGCCAGCAGCCCGCATACCTTTGGTACTTGGAGGACCGGGGAGCTGTTTTTT. Translating it yields CASSPHTFGTWRTGELFF.

The rearrangement links TRBV5-8 to TRBJ2-2; D is unclear. V was pared by 2 bases and J by 0 bases, with 11 bases between. The CDR3 has 16 amino acids. CDR1 and CDR2 (germline): SGHTS, YDEGEE. This chain's CDR3 is CASSLIVTTNTGELFF. The CDR3 region has the DNA TGTGCCAGCAGCTTAATCGTGACAACGAACACCGGGGAGCTGTTTTTT.

This sequence joins TRBV5-5 and TRBJ2-2; 8 positions agree with TRBD1. The germline V gene has CDR1 SGHKS and CDR2 YYEKEE (reference sequence). The CDR3 covers 15 residues. J was trimmed by 7 bases and V by 3 bases; bases with no gene match: 8. The CDR3 bases are TGTGCCAGCAGCTCGCAGGGGGCGCTGGTCGGGGAGCTGTTTTTT. Translating gives CASSSQGALVGELFF. Full variable domain (outside the CDR3, taken from reference TRBV5-5 and TRBJ2-2): DAGVTQSPTHLIKTRGQQVTLRCSPISGHKSVSWYQQVLGQGPQFIFQYYEKEERGRGNFPDRFSARQFPNYSSELNVNALLLGDSALYLCASSSQGALVGELFFGEGSRLTVL.

The chain employs TRBV5-4 and TRBJ2-3; possible D gene TRBD1, 6 bases. Germline V gives CDR1 SGHNT, CDR2 YYREEE (reference sequence). V lost 4 bases to trimming and J lost 10 bases, with 13 bases between them. This CDR3 spans 12 amino acids. CDR3 nucleotides: TGTGCCAGCAGCCCAGGGGATGGACCGCAGTATTTT. This translates into CASSPGDGPQYF.

V and J are TRBV19 and TRBJ2-3; D unclear. This CDR3 has 14 amino acids. V was pared by 1 base and J by 2 bases, with 7 bases between. CDR1 and CDR2 from the germline V gene are LNHDA and SQIVND (reference sequence). The CDR3 sequence is CASSIGANTDTQYF. CDR3 nucleotides: TGTGCCAGTAGTATAGGAGCTAACACAGATACGCAGTATTTT.

This chain's CDR3 is CASSPPNRQTGGYTF. In DNA, the CDR3 is TGTGCCAGCTCACCACCGAACAGACAGACGGGAGGCTACACCTTC. The chain recombines TRBV18 with TRBJ1-2; D might be TRBD1 (5 bases). Germline CDR1 is KGHSH and CDR2 is LQKENI. There are 15 residues in the CDR3. Trimming pared 0 bases from V and 8 bases from J, leaving 16 bases between.